A single sample gave rise to the 8 T cell receptor beta chains below, sequenced in a study of CD8 T cells in ankylosing spondylitis (dated by TCRdb to the late 2010s). Libraries were made using 5' RACE. The listed sequencing device is Illumina HiSeq 2500. Using fastp at Q25 and MiXCR, TCRdb reprocessed the public reads and kept productive beta chains. Rows with a matching CDR3 protein are joined into one entry that keeps the most common DNA and genes. Here the sample has some 130,000 distinct CDR3 sequences; around 7.9% occur a single time. The ten top clones hold around 12% of the sample. Sequencing used blood, either unsorted or a sorted T cell fraction (not recorded which). The receptors shown here come from a female donor with ankylosing spondylitis or in good health (not recorded which).

The CDR3: CASGYIMNTEAFF. The CDR3 DNA follows: TGTGCCAGCGGGTACATCATGAACACTGAAGCTTTCTTT. The chain links TRBV2 to TRBJ1-1; no firm D call. The CDR3 has 13 residues. V was trimmed by 8 bases and J by 0 bases, leaving 10 bases between them. CDR1 and CDR2 from the germline V gene are SNHLY and FYNNEI.

This clonotype was found many times. The rearrangement links TRBV20-1 to TRBJ1-2, with TRBD1 matching 9 bases. The CDR3 is 13 amino acids. Trimming removed 3 bases from V and 3 bases from J; junction bases left unmatched: 2. The germline gives CDR1 DFQATT, CDR2 SNEGSKA (reference sequence). The CDR3 DNA is TGCAGTGCTAGGACAGGGGGGGACTATGGCTACACCTTC. It specifies CSARTGGDYGYTF.

This clonotype occurred many times. The V gene is TRBV7-3, the J gene TRBJ2-1; 15 bases line up with TRBD2. From germline, CDR1 is SGHTA and CDR2 FQGTGA. The CDR3 loop spans 16 amino acids. The ends lost 5 bases at V and 8 bases at J; junction bases unmatched: 7. CDR3 nucleotides: TGTGCCAGCAGCCAGTGGGGGACTAGCGGGGGGTATGAGCAGTTCTTC. Protein sequence: CASSQWGTSGGYEQFF. The full variable domain, completed using reference TRBV7-3 and TRBJ2-1, is GAGVSQTPSNKVTEKGKYVELRCDPISGHTALYWYRQSLGQGPEFLIYFQGTGAADDSGLPNDRFFAVRPEGSVSTLKIQRTERGDSAVYLCASSQWGTSGGYEQFFGPGTRLTVL.

This clonotype showed up many times. The chain carries TRBV5-1 and TRBJ2-1; 7 nucleotides match TRBD2. J was trimmed by 6 bases and V by 4 bases; bases with no gene match: 10. Germline V gives CDR1 SGHRS, CDR2 YFSETQ. The CDR3 contains 15 residues. The CDR3 sequence: CASSAGWGGANEQFF. As DNA, the CDR3 is TGCGCCAGCAGCGCGGGGTGGGGGGGAGCCAATGAGCAGTTCTTC.

The chain carries TRBV2 and TRBJ1-5; 7 nucleotides align to TRBD1. There are 15 residues in the CDR3. Trimming at V came to 4 bases and at J to 4 bases, leaving 7 bases not matched to a gene. Germline CDR1 and CDR2: SNHLY and FYNNEI. CDR3 amino acids: CASSGTRQGNQPQHF. CDR3 bases: TGTGCCAGCAGTGGAACCCGACAGGGTAATCAGCCCCAGCATTTT.

This clonotype was recorded at least ten times. The chain employs TRBV5-5 and TRBJ2-3; the match to TRBD2 covers 9 bases. Germline loops: CDR1 SGHKS, CDR2 YYEKEE (reference sequence). This CDR3 region has 15 residues. V lost 2 bases to trimming and J lost 1 base; unmatched junction nucleotides: 2. The CDR3 bases are TGTGCCAGCAGCTTTGTAGCGGGGGGCACAGATACGCAGTATTTT. This gives the protein CASSFVAGGTDTQYF.

The table lists this clonotype with many counts. V and J are TRBV5-1 and TRBJ1-1; 8 bases are shared with TRBD1. The V and J ends lost 0 bases and 6 bases, in that order; junction bases with no gene match: 1. The CDR3 loop spans 13 amino acids. The V gene's germline CDR1 is SGHRS and CDR2 YFSETQ. As DNA, the CDR3 is TGCGCCAGCAGCTTGGCAGGGGGCTCTGAAGCTTTCTTT. Its translation is CASSLAGGSEAFF.

In this sample, this clonotype turned up many times. V is TRBV4-3 and J is TRBJ2-4; D unclear. The V gene lost 0 bases and the J gene lost 8 bases, with 14 bases spanning the gap. The CDR3 has 15 amino acids. Germline lookup yields CDR1 LGHNA and CDR2 YSLEER. The CDR3 spells CASSQEGSWQDIQYF. The CDR3 DNA reads TGCGCCAGCAGCCAAGAGGGAAGCTGGCAAGACATTCAGTACTTC.